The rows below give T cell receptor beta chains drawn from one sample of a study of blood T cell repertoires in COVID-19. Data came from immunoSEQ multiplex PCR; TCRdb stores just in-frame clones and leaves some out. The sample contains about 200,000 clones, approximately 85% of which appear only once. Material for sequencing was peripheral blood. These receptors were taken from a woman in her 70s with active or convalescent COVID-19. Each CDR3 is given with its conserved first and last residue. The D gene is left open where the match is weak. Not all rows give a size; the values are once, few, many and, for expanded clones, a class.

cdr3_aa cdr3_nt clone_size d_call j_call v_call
CASSPSPQNTGELFF TGTGCCAGCAGCCCGAGTCCCCAGAACACCGGGGAGCTGTTTTTT . . TRBJ2-2 TRBV5-6
CASSQDSGINNEQFF TGCGCCAGCAGCCAAGATAGCGGGATTAACAATGAGCAGTTCTTC . TRBD2 TRBJ2-1 TRBV4-1
CASSLEYGAGNEKLFF TGTGCCAGCAGCCTGGAATATGGGGCAGGCAATGAAAAACTGTTTTTT . . TRBJ1-4 TRBV5-5
CASSLVGTGDWGTEAFF TGCGCCAGCAGCTTGGTAGGGACAGGGGATTGGGGCACTGAAGCTTTCTTT . TRBD1 TRBJ1-1 TRBV5-1
CASSPLAGASTDTQYF TGTGCCAGCAGCCCTTTAGCGGGAGCTAGCACAGATACGCAGTATTTT . TRBD2 TRBJ2-3 TRBV7-9
CSVDPTSGARTDTQYF TGCAGCGTTGACCCCACTAGCGGGGCCCGCACAGATACGCAGTATTTT . TRBD2 TRBJ2-3 TRBV29-1
CASSSQDTQYF TGTGCCAGCAGCTCCCAAGATACGCAGTATTTT . . TRBJ2-3 TRBV7-9
CASSHLGHGGYNEQFF TGCGCCAGCAGCCATCTTGGACACGGGGGTTACAATGAGCAGTTCTTC . . TRBJ2-1 TRBV4-1
CASSKAGGSLIAKNIQYF TGTGCCAGCAGTAAAGCGGGAGGCTCCTTAATAGCCAAAAACATTCAGTACTTC . TRBD2 TRBJ2-4 TRBV6-1
CASKDRGLGTEAFF TGTGCCAGCAAAGACAGGGGGCTGGGGACTGAAGCTTTCTTT . TRBD1 TRBJ1-1 TRBV6-5
CASQGATLYEQYF TGTGCCAGCCAGGGGGCCACTCTCTACGAGCAGTACTTC . TRBD1 TRBJ2-7 TRBV28
CASSVTGQGWNEKLFF TGTGCCAGCAGCGTAACCGGACAGGGTTGGAATGAAAAACTGTTTTTT . TRBD1 TRBJ1-4 TRBV9
CASSFRGSNQPQHF TGTGCCAGCAGTTTTAGGGGTAGCAATCAGCCCCAGCATTTT . . TRBJ1-5 TRBV27
CASSWGLAGGHTGELFF TGTGCCAGCAGCTGGGGACTAGCGGGAGGACACACCGGGGAGCTGTTTTTT . TRBD2 TRBJ2-2 TRBV5-4
CASSLRGGDQPQHF TGTGCCAGCAGTCTCCGCGGGGGGGATCAGCCCCAGCATTTT . . TRBJ1-5 TRBV6-5
CASRWDWTRDTGELFF TGTGCCAGTAGATGGGATTGGACTCGAGACACCGGGGAGCTGTTTTTT . . TRBJ2-2 TRBV19
CASSGTDANTQYF TGTGCCAGCAGTGGGACTGACGCCAATACGCAGTATTTT . . TRBJ2-3 TRBV12-3/TRBV12-4
CASSKPGSEQYF TGTGCCAGCAGCAAACCCGGGAGCGAGCAGTACTTC . . TRBJ2-7 TRBV21-1
CASGTGTNYGYTF TGTGCCAGCGGGACAGGGACTAACTATGGCTACACCTTC . TRBD1 TRBJ1-2 TRBV28
CASSTRSTGANGYTF TGTGCCAGCAGCACTCGGTCAACAGGTGCGAATGGCTACACCTTC . . TRBJ1-2 TRBV7-9
CATSGLASGEQFF TGTGCCACCAGTGGACTAGCTTCTGGGGAGCAGTTCTTC . TRBD2 TRBJ2-1 TRBV24-1
CASMRAGGGYNEQFF TGTGCCAGCATGAGAGCGGGAGGGGGGTACAATGAGCAGTTCTTC few TRBD2 TRBJ2-1 TRBV6-5
CASSTNRQLNQPQHF TGTGCCAGCAGTACAAATCGACAGTTAAATCAGCCCCAGCATTTT . . TRBJ1-5 TRBV28